The 17 T cell receptor beta chains below come from one sample, sequenced in a study of cytomegalovirus exposure and HLA in healthy donors. PCR involved 60 Vbeta and 13 Jbeta primers. Profiling relied on immunoSEQ multiplex PCR, and the TCRdb table lists in-frame clones only, not all of them. Of some 150,000 clones listed, around 75% are singletons. The specimen sequenced was PBMCs. These receptors originate from a human donor in good health.

This sequence joins TRBV7-6 and TRBJ2-3; D gene unclear. Germline V lookup: CDR1 SGHVS, CDR2 FNYEAQ. The CDR3 sequence is 15 residues long. The V end lost 1 base, the J end lost 6 bases, and 14 bases lay between the germline ends. The CDR3 region is CASSLGGFLSDTQYF. The DNA for the CDR3 is TGTGCCAGCAGCTTAGGAGGATTCCTTTCGGATACGCAGTATTTT.

This sequence joins TRBV11-2 and TRBJ2-7, with D unresolved. The ends were cut back, 5 bases at V and 2 bases at J, with 13 bases in the middle. The CDR3 is 14 amino acids. CDR1 and CDR2 (germline): SGHAT, FQNNGV. CDR3 residues: CASSTEAPPYEQYF. The CDR3 DNA sequence: TGTGCCAGCAGCACGGAAGCGCCCCCCTACGAGCAGTACTTC.

The chain joins TRBV28 to TRBJ2-6; possibly TRBD2 for D (6 bases). The CDR3 runs 16 residues. CDR1 and CDR2 (germline): MDHEN, SYDVKM. Trimming stripped 3 bases from V and 0 bases from J, with 9 bases between. Here the CDR3 reads CASSLGLPSGANVLTF. CDR3 coding DNA: TGTGCCAGCAGTTTGGGACTTCCCTCTGGGGCCAACGTCCTGACTTTC.

V gene TRBV18 combines with J gene TRBJ1-5; 7 nucleotides align to TRBD1. This CDR3 is built from 18 residues. The germline V gene encodes CDR1 KGHSH and CDR2 LQKENI. V shed 4 bases, J shed 0 bases, and the junction held 12 bases outside the gene matches. CDR3 sequence reads: CASSLLPGQSNSNQPQHF. DNA for the CDR3: TGTGCCAGCTCACTCTTACCGGGACAGAGTAATAGCAATCAGCCCCAGCATTTT.

The chain uses TRBV4-2 and TRBJ2-1; 9 nucleotides agree with TRBD2. Trimming took 1 base from V and 7 from J; bases not matched to a gene: 11. The germline V gene has CDR1 LGHNA and CDR2 YNFKEQ. There are 17 residues in the CDR3. The CDR3 loop reads CASSQATSGTSYNEQFF. The CDR3 DNA reads as TGTGCCAGCAGCCAAGCCACTTCCGGGACTAGCTATAATGAGCAGTTCTTC.

The chain couples TRBV5-1 to TRBJ2-2, with D maybe TRBD1 (5 bases). The CDR3 runs to 17 residues. V lost 0 bases to trimming and J lost 2 bases, with 14 bases between them. CDR1 and CDR2 (germline): SGHRS, YFSETQ. The CDR3 loop reads CASSLALWQGNTGELFF. The CDR3 nucleotides read TGCGCCAGCAGCTTGGCCTTATGGCAGGGCAACACCGGGGAGCTGTTTTTT.

The chain links TRBV19 to TRBJ1-5, with 8 bases lining up with TRBD1. The germline gives CDR1 LNHDA, CDR2 SQIVND (reference sequence). Trimming at V came to 3 bases and at J to 7 bases, leaving 8 bases not matched to a gene. The CDR3 is 15 amino acids. The CDR3 region has the DNA TGTGCCAGTAGTATGGGAGGAGGGACAGGACAGCCCCAGCATTTT. Its translation is CASSMGGGTGQPQHF. The full variable domain, with the rest looked up from reference TRBV19 and TRBJ1-5, is DGGITQSPKYLFRKEGQNVTLSCEQNLNHDAMYWYRQDPGQGLRLIYYSQIVNDFQKGDIAEGYSVSREKKESFPLTVTSAQKNPTAFYLCASSMGGGTGQPQHFGDGTRLSIL.

V and J are TRBV7-8 and TRBJ1-2; TRBD1 agrees at 8 bases. From germline, CDR1 is SGHVS and CDR2 FQNEAQ. The V and J ends lost 3 bases and 8 bases, in that order; junction bases with no gene match: 14. The CDR3 covers 16 residues. The DNA for the CDR3 is TGTGCCAGCAGCTTCCTATCCCAGAATACAGGGGGAGGCTACACCTTC. Residues: CASSFLSQNTGGGYTF.

V gene TRBV28 combines with J gene TRBJ1-5; 11 nucleotides match TRBD1. Germline V lookup: CDR1 MDHEN, CDR2 SYDVKM. The J segment lost 4 bases and the V segment lost 4 bases, leaving 9 bases of the junction unmatched. This CDR3 comprises 17 residues. This CDR3 reads CASSSHTGQGGNQPQHF. CDR3 sequence (DNA): TGTGCCAGCAGTTCACACACGGGACAGGGGGGAAATCAGCCCCAGCATTTT. Using reference TRBV28 and TRBJ1-5 for the parts outside the CDR3, the full variable domain is DVKVTQSSRYLVKRTGEKVFLECVQDMDHENMFWYRQDPGLGLRLIYFSYDVKMKEKGDIPEGYSVSREKKERFSLILESASTNQTSMYLCASSSHTGQGGNQPQHFGDGTRLSIL.

The V call is TRBV10-3, the J call TRBJ1-3; 9 bases map to TRBD1. J was trimmed by 1 base and V by 6 bases; bases with no gene match: 7. CDR1 and CDR2 (germline): ENHRY, SYGVKD. The CDR3 is 16 residues long. CDR3 residues: CAISEGDRVSGNTIYF. CDR3 nucleotide sequence: TGTGCCATCAGCGAGGGGGACAGGGTATCTGGAAACACCATATATTTT.

Only one count was recorded for this clone. This sequence joins TRBV6-5 and TRBJ1-2, with 7 bases that match TRBD1. Germline values: CDR1 MNHEY, CDR2 SVGAGI. This CDR3 contains 13 residues. V trimming: 5 bases; J trimming: 3 bases; junction bases outside the gene matches: 3. CDR3 residues: CASSLQGDYGYTF. In DNA, the CDR3 is TGTGCCAGCAGTCTGCAGGGGGACTATGGCTACACCTTC.

This clone was found a few times. J is TRBJ2-1 and V is TRBV6-5; maybe TRBD2 (6 bases). Deletions cut 6 bases from V and 9 bases from J, with 15 bases between. Germline-derived CDR1 and CDR2 are MNHEY and SVGAGI. The CDR3 totals 13 residues. CDR3 DNA: TGTGCCAGCAGCCTGACTAGTGAAGCTGAGCAGTTCTTC. It is translated as CASSLTSEAEQFF.

The rearrangement links TRBV11-2 to TRBJ2-7, with 13 bases matching TRBD2. Germline CDR1 SGHAT, CDR2 FQNNGV. This CDR3 contains 16 residues. V shed 1 base and J 6 bases; nucleotides not matched to a gene: 6. CDR3 DNA: TGTGCCAGCAGCTTAGCCGGGACTAGCGGGACTCCCGAGCAGTACTTC. It encodes CASSLAGTSGTPEQYF.

Only a few counts were recorded for this clone. This sequence joins TRBV6-5 and TRBJ2-1, with 11 positions matching TRBD2. This CDR3 is built from 14 residues. V trimming: 7 bases; J trimming: 4 bases; junction bases outside the gene matches: 3. CDR1 is MNHEY, CDR2 SVGAGI, per germline. The CDR3 sequence is CASIGTSGYNEQFF. The CDR3 nucleotides read TGTGCCAGCATTGGGACTAGCGGTTACAATGAGCAGTTCTTC.

This clone appeared once. This chain uses TRBV5-6 with TRBJ2-5; perhaps TRBD1 as D (5 bases). Trimming left V 0 bases short and J 5 bases short, with 11 bases between. The CDR3 runs 14 residues. Germline assignment: CDR1 SGHDT and CDR2 YYEEEE. CDR3 DNA: TGTGCCAGCAGCTTGGCTCAGACAGAGGAGACCCAGTACTTC. This codes for CASSLAQTEETQYF.

This clone was recorded only once. This chain uses TRBV4-2 with TRBJ1-6, with D possibly being TRBD1 (6 bases). Per germline, CDR1 LGHNA and CDR2 YNFKEQ. V lost 0 bases and J lost 10, with 16 bases in between. This CDR3 has 16 residues. The CDR3 here is CASSQDRHRVKSPLHF. DNA of the CDR3: TGTGCCAGCAGCCAAGATCGGCACAGGGTAAAGTCACCCCTCCACTTT.

This chain joins TRBV18 and TRBJ1-1; maybe TRBD1 (6 bases). Germline CDR1 and CDR2: KGHSH and LQKENI. V lost 2 bases and J lost 2, with 21 bases in between. There are 18 residues in the CDR3. CDR3 loop: CASSPSIVRGGGNTEAFF. The CDR3 region has the DNA TGTGCCAGCTCACCATCAATAGTCAGGGGAGGGGGTAACACTGAAGCTTTCTTT.